This entry lists 8 T cell receptor beta chains sequenced from one sample in a study of CD8+CD57+ T cells in acquired aplastic anemia. Before being chosen for sequencing, patients had shown CD8+CD57+ cell expansion by flow cytometry. Genomic DNA acted as the template from which TCR beta VDJ combination and CDR3 sequence profiling were carried out. TCRdb re-called the reads through MiXCR, storing one row per CDR3 protein. The sample has some 170,000 distinct CDR3 sequences; about three fifths are singletons. The sample was sorted CD4+, CD8+, or CD8+CD57+ T cells (not recorded which) from PBMCs. The receptor source for this set is a human donor with aplastic anemia.

The rearrangement links TRBV11-2 to TRBJ2-1, with D perhaps matching TRBD2 (6 bases). Germline CDR1 is SGHAT and CDR2 is FQNNGV. The CDR3 has 13 residues. V lost 1 base and J 9 bases, leaving 10 bases between the germline ends. CDR3 coding DNA: TGTGCCAGCAGCTTAGTTTGGGGGGTTGAGCAGTTCTTC. The encoded protein is CASSLVWGVEQFF.

This chain joins TRBV9 and TRBJ1-2; a weak D match, TRBD1 (6 bases). The CDR3 is made up of 14 amino acids. CDR1 SGDLS and CDR2 YYNGEE come from the germline V gene. Trimming pared 1 base from V and 2 bases from J, leaving 9 bases between. CDR3 residues: CASSVSDSNYGYTF. In DNA, the CDR3 is TGTGCCAGCAGCGTATCGGACAGCAACTATGGCTACACCTTC.

V usage is TRBV5-1 and J usage is TRBJ2-7, with D perhaps matching TRBD1 or TRBD2 (5 bases each). CDR3 size: 14 residues. Per germline, CDR1 SGHRS and CDR2 YFSETQ. V was trimmed by 5 bases and J by 2 bases, leaving 14 bases between them. DNA of the CDR3: TGCGCCAGCAGTGAGGGGCGCGCCCCCTACGAGCAGTACTTC. Amino acids: CASSEGRAPYEQYF.

V and J are TRBV25-1 and TRBJ2-1, with D possibly TRBD1 on 6 matching bases. Germline assignment: CDR1 MGHDK and CDR2 SYGVNS. The CDR3 loop spans 16 amino acids. V lost 6 bases to trimming and J lost 7 bases, with 22 bases between them. CDR3: CASSEMGAGVHNEQFF. Here the CDR3 DNA reads TGTGCCAGCAGCGAAATGGGGGCAGGGGTTCATAATGAGCAGTTCTTC.

The V gene is TRBV12-3 or TRBV12-4, the J gene TRBJ1-1; TRBD1 matches 7 bases. The CDR3 has 14 amino acids. The trim removed 5 bases at V and 1 base at J, leaving 4 bases unmatched. The CDR3 here is CASSTTGANTEAFF. CDR3 DNA sequence: TGTGCCAGCAGTACTACAGGGGCGAACACTGAAGCTTTCTTT.

The chain couples TRBV29-1 to TRBJ2-3; 7 positions agree with TRBD2. After removal of 3 bases from V and 3 bases from J, the junction contained 6 bases not matched to a gene. The CDR3 is made up of 14 amino acids. Germline assignment: CDR1 SQVTM and CDR2 ANQGSEA. The CDR3 bases are TGCAGCGTTGACGGACTAGGTAGAACAGATACGCAGTATTTT. Translated, it gives CSVDGLGRTDTQYF.

V and J are TRBV10-3 and TRBJ2-1, with D perhaps given as TRBD1 or TRBD2 (5 bases each). Trimming took 2 bases from V and 0 from J, leaving 11 bases between them. The CDR3 sequence is 16 residues long. The germline gives CDR1 ENHRY, CDR2 SYGVKD. CDR3 in amino acids: CAISEHGTSSYNEQFF. CDR3 in DNA: TGTGCCATCAGTGAGCACGGGACCAGCTCCTACAATGAGCAGTTCTTC.

Many counts were recorded for this clonotype. The rearrangement uses TRBV10-3 and TRBJ2-2, with 9 positions matching TRBD1. The V segment lost 6 bases and the J segment 5 bases; nucleotides outside the gene matches: 10. CDR3 length: 16 amino acids. Germline loops: CDR1 ENHRY, CDR2 SYGVKD. The CDR3 is CAIRTGTGISTGELFF. As DNA, the CDR3 is TGTGCCATCAGGACCGGGACAGGGATTTCAACCGGGGAGCTGTTTTTT.